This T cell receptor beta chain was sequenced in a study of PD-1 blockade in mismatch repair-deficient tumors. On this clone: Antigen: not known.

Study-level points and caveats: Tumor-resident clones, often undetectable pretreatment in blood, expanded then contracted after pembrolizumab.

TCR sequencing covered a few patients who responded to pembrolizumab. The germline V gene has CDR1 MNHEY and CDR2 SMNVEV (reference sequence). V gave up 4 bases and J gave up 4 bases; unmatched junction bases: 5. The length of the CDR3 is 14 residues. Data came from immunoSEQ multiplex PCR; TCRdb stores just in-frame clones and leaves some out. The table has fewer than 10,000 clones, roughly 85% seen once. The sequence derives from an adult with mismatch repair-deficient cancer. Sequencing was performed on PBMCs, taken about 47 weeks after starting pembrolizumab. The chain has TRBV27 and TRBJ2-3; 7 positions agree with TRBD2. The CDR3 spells CASSWSTSSDTQYF. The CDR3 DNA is TGTGCCAGCAGTTGGTCGACTAGCTCAGATACGCAGTATTTT.